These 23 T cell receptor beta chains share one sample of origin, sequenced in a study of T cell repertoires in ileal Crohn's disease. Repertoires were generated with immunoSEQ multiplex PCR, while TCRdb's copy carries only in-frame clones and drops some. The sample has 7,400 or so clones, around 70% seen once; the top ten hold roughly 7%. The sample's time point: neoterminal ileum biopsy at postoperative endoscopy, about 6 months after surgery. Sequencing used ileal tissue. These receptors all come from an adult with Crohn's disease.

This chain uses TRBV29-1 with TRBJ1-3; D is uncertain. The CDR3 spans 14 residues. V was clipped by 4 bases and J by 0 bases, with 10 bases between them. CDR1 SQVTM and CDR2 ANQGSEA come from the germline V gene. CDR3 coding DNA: TGCAGCGTTGCGCAGGTCGCCTCTGGAAACACCATATATTTT. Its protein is CSVAQVASGNTIYF. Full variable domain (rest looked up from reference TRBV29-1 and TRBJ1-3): SAVISQKPSRDICQRGTSLTIQCQVDSQVTMMFWYRQQPGQSLTLIATANQGSEATYESGFVIDKFPISRPNLTFSTLTVSNMSPEDSSIYLCSVAQVASGNTIYFGEGSWLTVV.

CDR3 sequence (DNA): TGTGCCAGCAGCTCCAACAGGGGGACCCAGTACTTC. This encodes CASSSNRGTQYF. The gene calls are TRBV7-2 and TRBJ2-5; 7 bases line up with TRBD1. CDR3 length: 12 amino acids. CDR1 is SGHTA, CDR2 FQGNSA, per germline. Trimming at V came to 4 bases and at J to 7 bases, leaving 3 bases not matched to a gene.

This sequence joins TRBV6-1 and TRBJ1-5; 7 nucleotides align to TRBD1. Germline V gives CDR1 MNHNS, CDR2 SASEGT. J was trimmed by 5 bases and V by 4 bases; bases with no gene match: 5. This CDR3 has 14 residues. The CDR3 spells CASSGGTDHQPQHF. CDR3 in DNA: TGTGCCAGCAGTGGGGGGACAGACCATCAGCCCCAGCATTTT.

CDR3: CASTYRVGGHGYTF. In DNA, the CDR3 is TGTGCCAGCACGTACAGGGTAGGGGGCCATGGCTACACCTTC. The J gene is TRBJ1-2, the V gene TRBV2; 7 bases fit TRBD1. V trimming: 7 bases; J trimming: 6 bases; junction bases outside the gene matches: 11. The CDR3 sequence is 14 residues long. CDR1 is SNHLY and CDR2 is FYNNEI in the germline V gene.

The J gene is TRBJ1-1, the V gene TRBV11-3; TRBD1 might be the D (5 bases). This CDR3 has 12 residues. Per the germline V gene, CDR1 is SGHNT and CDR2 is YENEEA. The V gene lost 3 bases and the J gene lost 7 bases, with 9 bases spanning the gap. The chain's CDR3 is CASSLFQGEAFF. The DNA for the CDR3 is TGTGCCAGCAGCTTGTTCCAGGGTGAAGCTTTCTTT. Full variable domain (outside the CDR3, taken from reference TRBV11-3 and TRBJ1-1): EAGVVQSPRYKIIEKKQPVAFWCNPISGHNTLYWYLQNLGQGPELLIRYENEEAVDDSQLPKDRFSAERLKGVDSTLKIQPAELGDSAVYLCASSLFQGEAFFGQGTRLTVV.

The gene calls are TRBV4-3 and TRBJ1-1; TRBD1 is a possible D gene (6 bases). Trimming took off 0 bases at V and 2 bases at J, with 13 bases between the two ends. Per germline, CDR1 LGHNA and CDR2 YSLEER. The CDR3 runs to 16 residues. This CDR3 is CASSQDPQGSNTEAFF. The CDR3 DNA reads TGCGCCAGCAGCCAAGATCCGCAGGGGAGTAACACTGAAGCTTTCTTT.

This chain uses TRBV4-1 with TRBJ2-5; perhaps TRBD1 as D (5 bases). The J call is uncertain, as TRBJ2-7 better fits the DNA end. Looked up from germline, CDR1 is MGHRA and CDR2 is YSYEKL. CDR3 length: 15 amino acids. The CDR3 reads CASSQDRVGVYEQYF. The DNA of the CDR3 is TGCGCCAGCAGCCAAGATAGGGTAGGGGTCTACGAGCAGTACTTC.

The CDR3 coding sequence is TGTGCCAGCAGTTTACGCGTTTGGACAGGCGCGAACACCGGGGAGCTGTTTTTT. Encoded protein: CASSLRVWTGANTGELFF. The rearrangement joins TRBV27 to TRBJ2-2, with TRBD1 identical over 7 bases. V shed 2 bases, J shed 0 bases, and the junction held 9 bases outside the gene matches. Per the germline V gene, CDR1 is MNHEY and CDR2 is SMNVEV (reference sequence). CDR3 size: 18 residues.

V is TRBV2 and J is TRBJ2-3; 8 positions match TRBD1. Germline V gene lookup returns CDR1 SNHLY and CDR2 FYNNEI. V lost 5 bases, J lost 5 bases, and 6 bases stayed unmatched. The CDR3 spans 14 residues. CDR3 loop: CASSLQGAGDTQYF. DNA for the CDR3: TGTGCCAGCAGTCTTCAGGGGGCTGGAGATACGCAGTATTTT.

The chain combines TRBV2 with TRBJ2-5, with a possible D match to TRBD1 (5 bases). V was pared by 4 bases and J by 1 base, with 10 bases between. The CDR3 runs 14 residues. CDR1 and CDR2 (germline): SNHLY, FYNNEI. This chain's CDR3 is CASSVNTGQETQYF. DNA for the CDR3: TGTGCCAGCAGTGTAAATACAGGCCAAGAGACCCAGTACTTC.

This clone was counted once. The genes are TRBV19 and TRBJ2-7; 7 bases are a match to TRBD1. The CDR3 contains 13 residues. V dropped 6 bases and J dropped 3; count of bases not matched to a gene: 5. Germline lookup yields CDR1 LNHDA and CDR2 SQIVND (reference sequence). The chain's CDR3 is CASSRQGSYEQYF. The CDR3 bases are TGTGCCAGTAGCCGACAGGGTAGCTACGAGCAGTACTTC.

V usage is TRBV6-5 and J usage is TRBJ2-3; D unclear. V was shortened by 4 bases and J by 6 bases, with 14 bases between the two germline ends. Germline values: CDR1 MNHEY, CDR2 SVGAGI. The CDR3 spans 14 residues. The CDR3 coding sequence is TGTGCCAGCAGTTCCCATATGGGCCGGGATACGCAGTATTTT. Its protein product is CASSSHMGRDTQYF.

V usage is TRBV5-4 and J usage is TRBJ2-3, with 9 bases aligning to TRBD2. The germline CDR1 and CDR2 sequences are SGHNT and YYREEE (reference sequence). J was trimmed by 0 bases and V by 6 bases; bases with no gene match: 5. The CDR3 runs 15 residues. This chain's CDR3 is CASTIAGESTDTQYF. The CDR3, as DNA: TGTGCCAGCACCATAGCGGGGGAGAGCACAGATACGCAGTATTTT.

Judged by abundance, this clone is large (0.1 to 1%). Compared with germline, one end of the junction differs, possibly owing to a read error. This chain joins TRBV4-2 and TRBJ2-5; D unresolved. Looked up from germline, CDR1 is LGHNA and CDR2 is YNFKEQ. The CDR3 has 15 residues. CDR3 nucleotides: TGTGCCAGCAGCCAAGATCCTACGGGTCCCACTCCCTATAACTTC. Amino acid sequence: CASSQDPTGPTPYNF.

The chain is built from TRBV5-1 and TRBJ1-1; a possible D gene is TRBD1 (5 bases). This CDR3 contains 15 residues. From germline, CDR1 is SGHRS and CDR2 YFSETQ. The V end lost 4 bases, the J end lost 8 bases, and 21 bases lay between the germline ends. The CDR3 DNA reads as TGCGCCAGCAGCAACGACAATTCAGGGATCCGAGAAGCTTTCTTT. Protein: CASSNDNSGIREAFF.

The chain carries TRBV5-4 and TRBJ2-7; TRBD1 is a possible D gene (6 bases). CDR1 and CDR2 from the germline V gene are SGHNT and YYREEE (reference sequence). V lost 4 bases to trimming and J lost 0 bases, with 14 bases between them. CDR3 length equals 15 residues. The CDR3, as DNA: TGTGCCAGCAGCCGCGGACAGTTGAGCTCCTACGAGCAGTACTTC. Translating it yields CASSRGQLSSYEQYF.

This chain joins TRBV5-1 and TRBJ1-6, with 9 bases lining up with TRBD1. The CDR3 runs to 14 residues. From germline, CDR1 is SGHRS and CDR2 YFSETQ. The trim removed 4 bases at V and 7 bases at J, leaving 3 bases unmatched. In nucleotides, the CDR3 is TGCGCCAGCAGCGCGGGACAGGGAAATTCACCCCTCCACTTT. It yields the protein CASSAGQGNSPLHF.

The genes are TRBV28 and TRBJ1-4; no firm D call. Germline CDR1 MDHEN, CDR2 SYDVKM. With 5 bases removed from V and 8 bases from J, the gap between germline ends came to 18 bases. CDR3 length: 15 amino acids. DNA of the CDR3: TGTGCCAGCAGTCCCTACAGCCTACTTGGAGAAAAACTGTTTTTT. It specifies CASSPYSLLGEKLFF.

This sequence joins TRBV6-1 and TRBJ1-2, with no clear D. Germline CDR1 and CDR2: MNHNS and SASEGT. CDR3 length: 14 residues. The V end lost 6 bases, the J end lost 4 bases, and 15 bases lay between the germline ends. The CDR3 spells CASRESGSAYGYTF. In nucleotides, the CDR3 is TGTGCCAGCAGAGAGTCAGGATCGGCCTATGGCTACACCTTC.

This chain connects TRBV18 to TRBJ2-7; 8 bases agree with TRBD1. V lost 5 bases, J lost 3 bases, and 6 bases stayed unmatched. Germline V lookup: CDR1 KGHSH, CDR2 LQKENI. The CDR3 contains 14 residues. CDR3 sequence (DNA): TGTGCCAGCTCAGCGACAGGGGCGGACTACGAGCAGTACTTC. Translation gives CASSATGADYEQYF. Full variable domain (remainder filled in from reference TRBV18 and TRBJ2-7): NAGVMQNPRHLVRRRGQEARLRCSPMKGHSHVYWYRQLPEEGLKFMVYLQKENIIDESGMPKERFSAEFPKEGPSILRIQQVVRGDSAAYFCASSATGADYEQYFGPGTRLTVT.

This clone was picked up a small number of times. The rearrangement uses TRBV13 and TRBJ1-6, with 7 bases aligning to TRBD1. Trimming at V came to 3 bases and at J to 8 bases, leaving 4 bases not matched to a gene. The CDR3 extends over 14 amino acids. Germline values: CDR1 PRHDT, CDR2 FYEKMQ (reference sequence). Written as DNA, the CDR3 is TGTGCCAGCAGCTTCCGGGACAGCGATTCACCCCTCCACTTT. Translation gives CASSFRDSDSPLHF.

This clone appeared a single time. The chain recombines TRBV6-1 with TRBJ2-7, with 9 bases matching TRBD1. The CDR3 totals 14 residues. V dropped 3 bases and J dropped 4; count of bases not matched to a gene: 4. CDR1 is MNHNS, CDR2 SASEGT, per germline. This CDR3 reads CASSDRTGVYEQYF. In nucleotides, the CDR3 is TGTGCCAGCAGTGACCGGACAGGGGTATACGAGCAGTACTTC.

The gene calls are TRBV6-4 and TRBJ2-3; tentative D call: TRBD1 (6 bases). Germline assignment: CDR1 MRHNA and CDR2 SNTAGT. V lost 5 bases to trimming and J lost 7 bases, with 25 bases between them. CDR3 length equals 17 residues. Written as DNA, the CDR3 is TGTGCCAGCAGTCCATCTGGGGGCGTGAACATTGGTCATACGCAGTATTTT. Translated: CASSPSGGVNIGHTQYF.